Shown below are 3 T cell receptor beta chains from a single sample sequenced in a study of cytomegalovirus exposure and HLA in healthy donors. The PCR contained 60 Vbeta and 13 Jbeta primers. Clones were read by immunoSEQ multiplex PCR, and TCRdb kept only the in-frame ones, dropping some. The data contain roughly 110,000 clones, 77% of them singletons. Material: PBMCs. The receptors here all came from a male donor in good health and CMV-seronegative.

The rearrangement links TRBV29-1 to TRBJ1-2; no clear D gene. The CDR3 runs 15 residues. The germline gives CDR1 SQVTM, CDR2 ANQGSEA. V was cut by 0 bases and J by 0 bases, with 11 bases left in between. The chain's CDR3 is CSVEDRPDSNYGYTF. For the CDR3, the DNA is TGCAGCGTTGAAGATCGCCCAGATTCTAACTATGGCTACACCTTC.

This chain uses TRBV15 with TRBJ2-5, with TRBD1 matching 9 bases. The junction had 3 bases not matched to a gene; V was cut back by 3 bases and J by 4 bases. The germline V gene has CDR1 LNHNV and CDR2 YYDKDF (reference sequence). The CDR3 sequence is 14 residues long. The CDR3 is CATSRTGGVETQYF. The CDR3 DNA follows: TGTGCCACCAGCAGGACAGGGGGAGTAGAGACCCAGTACTTC.

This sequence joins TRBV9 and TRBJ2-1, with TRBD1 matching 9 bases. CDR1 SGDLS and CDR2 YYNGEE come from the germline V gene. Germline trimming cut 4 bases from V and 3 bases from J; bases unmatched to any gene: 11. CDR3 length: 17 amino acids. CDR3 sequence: CASSPPPRQGVYNEQFF. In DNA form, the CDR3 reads TGTGCCAGCAGCCCCCCACCCCGACAGGGGGTCTACAATGAGCAGTTCTTC.